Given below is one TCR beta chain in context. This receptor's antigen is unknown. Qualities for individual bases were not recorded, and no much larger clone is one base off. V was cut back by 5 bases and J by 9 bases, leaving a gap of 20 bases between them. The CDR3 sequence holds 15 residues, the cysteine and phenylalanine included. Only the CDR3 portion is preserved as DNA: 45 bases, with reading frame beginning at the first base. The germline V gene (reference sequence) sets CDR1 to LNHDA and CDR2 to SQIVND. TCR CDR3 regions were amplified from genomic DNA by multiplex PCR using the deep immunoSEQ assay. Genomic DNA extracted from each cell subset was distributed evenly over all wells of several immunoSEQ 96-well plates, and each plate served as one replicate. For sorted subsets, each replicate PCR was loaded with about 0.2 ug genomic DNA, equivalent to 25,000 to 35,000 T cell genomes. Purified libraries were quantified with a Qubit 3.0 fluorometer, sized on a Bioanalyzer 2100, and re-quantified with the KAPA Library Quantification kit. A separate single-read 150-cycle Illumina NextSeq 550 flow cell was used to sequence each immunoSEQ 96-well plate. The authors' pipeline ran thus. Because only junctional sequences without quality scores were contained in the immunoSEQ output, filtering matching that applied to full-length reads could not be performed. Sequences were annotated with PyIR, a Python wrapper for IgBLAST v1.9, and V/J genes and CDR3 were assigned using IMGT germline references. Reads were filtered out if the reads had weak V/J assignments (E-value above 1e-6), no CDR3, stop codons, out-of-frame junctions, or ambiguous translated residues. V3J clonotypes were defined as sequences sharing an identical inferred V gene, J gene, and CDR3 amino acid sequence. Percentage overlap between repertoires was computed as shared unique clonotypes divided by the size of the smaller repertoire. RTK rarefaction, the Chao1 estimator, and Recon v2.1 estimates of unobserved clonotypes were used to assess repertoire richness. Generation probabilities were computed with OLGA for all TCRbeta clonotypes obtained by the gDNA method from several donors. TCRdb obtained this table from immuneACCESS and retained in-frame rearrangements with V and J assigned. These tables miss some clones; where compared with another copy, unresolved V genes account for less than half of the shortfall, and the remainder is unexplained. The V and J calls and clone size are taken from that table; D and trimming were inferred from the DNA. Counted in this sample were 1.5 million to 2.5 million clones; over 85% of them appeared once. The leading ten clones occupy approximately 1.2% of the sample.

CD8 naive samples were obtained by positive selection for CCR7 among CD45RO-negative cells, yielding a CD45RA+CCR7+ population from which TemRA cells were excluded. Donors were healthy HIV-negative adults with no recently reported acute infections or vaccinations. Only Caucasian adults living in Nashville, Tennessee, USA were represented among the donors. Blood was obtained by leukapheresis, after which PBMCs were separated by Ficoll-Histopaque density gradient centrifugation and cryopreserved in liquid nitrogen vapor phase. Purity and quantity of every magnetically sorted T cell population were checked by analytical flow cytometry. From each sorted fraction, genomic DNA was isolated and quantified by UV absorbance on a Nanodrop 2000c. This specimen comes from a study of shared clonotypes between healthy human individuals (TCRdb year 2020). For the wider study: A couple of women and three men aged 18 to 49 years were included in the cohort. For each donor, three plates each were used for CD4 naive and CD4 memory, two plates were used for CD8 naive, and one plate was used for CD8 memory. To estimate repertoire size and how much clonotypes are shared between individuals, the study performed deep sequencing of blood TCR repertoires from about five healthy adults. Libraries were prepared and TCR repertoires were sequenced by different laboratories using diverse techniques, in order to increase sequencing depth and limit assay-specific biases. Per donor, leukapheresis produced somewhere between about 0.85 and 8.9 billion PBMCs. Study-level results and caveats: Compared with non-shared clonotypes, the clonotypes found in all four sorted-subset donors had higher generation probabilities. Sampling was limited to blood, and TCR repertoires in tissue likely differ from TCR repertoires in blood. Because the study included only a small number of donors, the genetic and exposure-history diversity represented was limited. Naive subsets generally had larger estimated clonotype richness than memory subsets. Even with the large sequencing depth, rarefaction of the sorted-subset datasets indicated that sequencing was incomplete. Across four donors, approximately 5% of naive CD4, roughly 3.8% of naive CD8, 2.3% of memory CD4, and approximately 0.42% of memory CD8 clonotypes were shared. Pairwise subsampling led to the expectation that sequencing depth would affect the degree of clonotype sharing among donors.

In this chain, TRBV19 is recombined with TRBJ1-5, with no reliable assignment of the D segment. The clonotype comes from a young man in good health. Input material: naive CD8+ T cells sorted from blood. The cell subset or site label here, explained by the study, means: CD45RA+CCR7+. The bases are TGTGCCAGTAGTCCCGGGCTCCGCCAAGTAAGGCCCCAGCATTTT. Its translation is CASSPGLRQVRPQHF.